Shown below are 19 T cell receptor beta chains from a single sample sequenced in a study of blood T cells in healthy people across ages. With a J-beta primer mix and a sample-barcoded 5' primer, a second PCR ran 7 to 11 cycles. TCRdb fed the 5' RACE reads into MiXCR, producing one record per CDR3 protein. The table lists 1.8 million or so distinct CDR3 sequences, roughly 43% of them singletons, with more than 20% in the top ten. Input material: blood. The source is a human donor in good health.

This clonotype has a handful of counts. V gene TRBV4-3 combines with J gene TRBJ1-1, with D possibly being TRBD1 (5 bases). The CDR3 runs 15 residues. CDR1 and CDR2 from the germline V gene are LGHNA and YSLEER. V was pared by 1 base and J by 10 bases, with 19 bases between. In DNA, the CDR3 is TGCGCCAGCAGCCAAGTAATAGACCGGGGGTCGGGAGCTTTCTTT. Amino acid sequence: CASSQVIDRGSGAFF.

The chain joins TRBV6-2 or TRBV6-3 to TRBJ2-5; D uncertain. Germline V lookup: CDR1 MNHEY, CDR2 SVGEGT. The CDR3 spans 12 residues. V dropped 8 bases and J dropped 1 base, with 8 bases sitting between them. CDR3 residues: CASGKVQETQYF. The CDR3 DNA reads TGTGCCAGCGGGAAGGTCCAAGAGACCCAGTACTTC.

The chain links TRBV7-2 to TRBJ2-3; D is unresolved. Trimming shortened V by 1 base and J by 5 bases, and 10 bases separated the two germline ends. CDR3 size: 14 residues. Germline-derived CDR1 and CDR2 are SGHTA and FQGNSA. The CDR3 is CASSLEFRGDTQYF. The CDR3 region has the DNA TGTGCCAGCAGCTTAGAGTTCCGTGGAGATACGCAGTATTTT.

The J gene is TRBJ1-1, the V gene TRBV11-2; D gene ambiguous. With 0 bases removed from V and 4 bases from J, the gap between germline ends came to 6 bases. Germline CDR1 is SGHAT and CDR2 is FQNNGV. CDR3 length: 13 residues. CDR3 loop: CASSLEMSTEAFF. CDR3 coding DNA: TGTGCCAGCAGCTTAGAAATGAGCACTGAAGCTTTCTTT.

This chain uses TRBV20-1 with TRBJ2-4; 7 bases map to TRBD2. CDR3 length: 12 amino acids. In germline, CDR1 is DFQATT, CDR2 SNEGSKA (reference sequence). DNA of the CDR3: TGCGGAGCCAGCGGGATGAAAAACATTCAGTACTTC. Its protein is CGASGMKNIQYF.

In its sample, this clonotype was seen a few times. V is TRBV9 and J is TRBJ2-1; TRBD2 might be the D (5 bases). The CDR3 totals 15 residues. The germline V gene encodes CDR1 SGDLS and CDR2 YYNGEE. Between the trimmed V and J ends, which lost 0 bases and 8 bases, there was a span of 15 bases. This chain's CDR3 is CASSVVGERGDEQFF. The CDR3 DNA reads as TGTGCCAGCAGCGTAGTCGGGGAAAGAGGAGATGAGCAGTTCTTC.

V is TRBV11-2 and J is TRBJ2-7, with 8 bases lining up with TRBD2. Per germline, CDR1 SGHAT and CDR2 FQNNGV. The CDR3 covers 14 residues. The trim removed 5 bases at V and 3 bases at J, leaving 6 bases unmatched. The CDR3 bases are TGTGCCAGCAGCCCCGGGGGGGCAATCTACGAGCAGTACTTC. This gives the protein CASSPGGAIYEQYF.

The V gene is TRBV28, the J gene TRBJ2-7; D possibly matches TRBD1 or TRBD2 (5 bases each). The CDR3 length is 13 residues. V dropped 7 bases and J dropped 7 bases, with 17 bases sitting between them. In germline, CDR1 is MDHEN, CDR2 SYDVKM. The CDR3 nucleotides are TGTGCCAGCATAAAAGAGGGGTCTGGGGAGCAGTACTTC. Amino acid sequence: CASIKEGSGEQYF. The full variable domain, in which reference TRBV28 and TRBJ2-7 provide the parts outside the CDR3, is DVKVTQSSRYLVKRTGEKVFLECVQDMDHENMFWYRQDPGLGLRLIYFSYDVKMKEKGDIPEGYSVSREKKERFSLILESASTNQTSMYLCASIKEGSGEQYFGPGTRLTVT.

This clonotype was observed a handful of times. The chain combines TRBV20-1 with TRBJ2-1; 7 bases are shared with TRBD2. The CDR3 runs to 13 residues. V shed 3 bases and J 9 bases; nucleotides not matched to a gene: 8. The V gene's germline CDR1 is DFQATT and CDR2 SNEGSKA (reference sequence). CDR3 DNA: TGCAGTGCTAGGTATCGGGGGGAGGGTGAGCAGTTCTTC. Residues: CSARYRGEGEQFF.

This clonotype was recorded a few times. In nucleotides, the CDR3 is TGTGCCAGCAGCTTAGGAGCCCCTACGTACGAGCAGTACTTC. It is translated as CASSLGAPTYEQYF. The J gene is TRBJ2-5, the V gene TRBV9; D gene unclear. The end of the DNA aligns better with TRBJ2-7, so the J call may be wrong. CDR1 is SGDLS, CDR2 YYNGEE, per germline. This CDR3 spans 14 amino acids.

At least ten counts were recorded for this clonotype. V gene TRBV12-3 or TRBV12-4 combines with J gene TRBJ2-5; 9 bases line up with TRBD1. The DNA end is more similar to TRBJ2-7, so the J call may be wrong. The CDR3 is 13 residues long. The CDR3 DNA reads TGTGCCAGCAGACGGACAGGGGTTTACGAGCAGTACTTC. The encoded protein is CASRRTGVYEQYF.

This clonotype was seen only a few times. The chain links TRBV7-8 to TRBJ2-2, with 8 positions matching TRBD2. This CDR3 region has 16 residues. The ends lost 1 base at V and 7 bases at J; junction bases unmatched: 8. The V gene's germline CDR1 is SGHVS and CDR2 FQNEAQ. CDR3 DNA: TGTGCCAGCAGCTTAGTGGACGGGGGGGTGTTCGGGGAGCTGTTTTTT. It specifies CASSLVDGGVFGELFF.

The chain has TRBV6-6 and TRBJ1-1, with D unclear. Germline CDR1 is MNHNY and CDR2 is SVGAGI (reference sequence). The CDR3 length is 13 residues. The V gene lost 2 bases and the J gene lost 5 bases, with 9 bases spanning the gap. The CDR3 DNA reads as TGTGCCAGCAGTTACCGGTCTGATACTGAAGCTTTCTTT. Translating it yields CASSYRSDTEAFF.

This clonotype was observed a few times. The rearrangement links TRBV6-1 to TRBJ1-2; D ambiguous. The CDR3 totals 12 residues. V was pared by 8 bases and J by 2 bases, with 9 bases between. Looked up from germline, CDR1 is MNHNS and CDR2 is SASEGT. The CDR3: CASGSVNYGYTF. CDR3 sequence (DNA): TGTGCCAGCGGAAGTGTGAACTATGGCTACACCTTC.

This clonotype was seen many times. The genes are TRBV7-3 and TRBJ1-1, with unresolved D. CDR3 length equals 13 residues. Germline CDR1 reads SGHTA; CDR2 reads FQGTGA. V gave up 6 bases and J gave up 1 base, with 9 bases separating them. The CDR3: CASRPTGNTEAFF. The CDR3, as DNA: TGTGCCAGCAGGCCTACGGGGAACACTGAAGCTTTCTTT.

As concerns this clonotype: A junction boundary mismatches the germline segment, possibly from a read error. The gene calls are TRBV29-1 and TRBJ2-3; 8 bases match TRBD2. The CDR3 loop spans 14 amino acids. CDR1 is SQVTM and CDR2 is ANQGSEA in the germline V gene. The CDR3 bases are TGCAACGTTGCGTCCGGGACTAGAACGGATACGCAGTATTTT. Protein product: CNVASGTRTDTQYF.

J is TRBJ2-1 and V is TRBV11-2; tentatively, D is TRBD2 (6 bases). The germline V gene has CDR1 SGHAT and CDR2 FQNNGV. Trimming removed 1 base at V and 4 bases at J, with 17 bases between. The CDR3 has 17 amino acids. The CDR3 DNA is TGTGCCAGCAGCTTAGTAGTCTCCGGGACTCGTTACAATGAGCAGTTCTTC. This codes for CASSLVVSGTRYNEQFF.

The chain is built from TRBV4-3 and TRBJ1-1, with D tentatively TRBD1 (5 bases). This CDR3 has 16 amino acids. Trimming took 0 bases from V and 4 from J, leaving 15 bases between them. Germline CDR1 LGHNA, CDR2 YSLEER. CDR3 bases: TGCGCCAGCAGCCAAGATAGCGGGGGTGATGGCACTGAAGCTTTCTTT. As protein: CASSQDSGGDGTEAFF.

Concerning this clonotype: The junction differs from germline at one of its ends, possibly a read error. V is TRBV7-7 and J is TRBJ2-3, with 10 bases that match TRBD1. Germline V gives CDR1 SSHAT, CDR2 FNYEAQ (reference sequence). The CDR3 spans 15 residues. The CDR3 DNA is TGTGCTAGCAGCCGGATGACAGGGGGCAGAGATACGCAGTATTTT. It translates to CASSRMTGGRDTQYF.